Listed below are T cell receptor beta chains from one sample, sequenced in a study of blood T cell repertoires in COVID-19. Measured with immunoSEQ multiplex PCR; TCRdb has only the in-frame clones, and not every one. The table has about 300,000 clones, approximately 86% seen once. What was sequenced was peripheral blood. All receptors come from a man aged 65-85 years with acute or convalescent COVID-19. Both conserved end residues are part of each CDR3. The D gene is left open where the match is weak. The size field is filled for only some rows; it gives once, few, many or a size class.

DNA | CDR3 | J | size | D | V
TGTGCCAGCAGCCAAGACGCCCCCCAGACTGAAGCTTTCTTT | CASSQDAPQTEAFF | TRBJ1-1 | . | . | TRBV4-2
TGCGCCAGCTCGGGACAGGGAGGGACCTATGGCTACACCTTC | CASSGQGGTYGYTF | TRBJ1-2 | . | TRBD1 | TRBV5-1
TGCAGCGCTATGGACAGATGGAGCACTGAAGCTTTCTTT | CSAMDRWSTEAFF | TRBJ1-1 | . | . | TRBV29-1
TGTGCCACCAGTGTTGAGGATCGGCCCCAGCATTTT | CATSVEDRPQHF | TRBJ1-5 | . | . | TRBV24-1
TGCAGTGCCAGAGATATGGAAAAACTGTTTTTT | CSARDMEKLFF | TRBJ1-4 | . | . | TRBV20-1
TGTGCCAGCAGTGACTCTCTAGATAACAGGGGCGACGAGCAGTACTTC | CASSDSLDNRGDEQYF | TRBJ2-7 | . | TRBD1 | TRBV6-4
TGTGCCAGCAGCCACCTGGAGGGGAATGGCTACACCTTC | CASSHLEGNGYTF | TRBJ1-2 | . | . | TRBV7-9
TGTGCCAGCAGTGAACGACAGGGGAAGGGCGGCTACACCTTC | CASSERQGKGGYTF | TRBJ1-2 | . | TRBD1 | TRBV6-1
TGTGCAAGTCGCTCCTATAAGAGGGCGGCGGGAGGAAGGATCGACGAGCAGTACTTC | CASRSYKRAAGGRIDEQYF | TRBJ2-7 | . | . | TRBV12-2
TGTGCCAGCAGCCCGACAGGGGCAAGCACTGAAGCTTTCTTT | CASSPTGASTEAFF | TRBJ1-1 | . | TRBD1 | TRBV7-8
TGTGCCAGCAGTGGAGGTCTGATAGGAGAGGGAGAAAAACTGTTTTTT | CASSGGLIGEGEKLFF | TRBJ1-4 | . | . | TRBV2
TGCGCCAGCAGCCCGACAACTAGCTCCTACAATGAGCAGTTCTTC | CASSPTTSSYNEQFF | TRBJ2-1 | . | . | TRBV5-1
TGCGCCAGCAGCCTGGATCCTAATAATTCACCCCTCCACTTT | CASSLDPNNSPLHF | TRBJ1-6 | few | . | TRBV5-1
TGCGCCAGCAGCCAAACAGGCGGTTATCTAGATACGCAGTATTTT | CASSQTGGYLDTQYF | TRBJ2-3 | . | . | TRBV5-1
TGTGCCAGCAGTTTCGCCCCCCCCCGCGGGGGGGCGGAGACCCAGTACTTC | CASSFAPPRGGAETQYF | TRBJ2-5 | . | TRBD2 | TRBV7-9
TGTGCCACCAGCAGAGCGGGAAACTATGGCTACACCTTC | CATSRAGNYGYTF | TRBJ1-2 | few | . | TRBV15
TGTGCCAGCAGTTACTCGACCGGGACAGGGGGAAACACCATATATTTT | CASSYSTGTGGNTIYF | TRBJ1-3 | . | TRBD1 | TRBV6-5
TGCGCCAGGCCGACTAGCGGCTGGGTAGATGATCCCCAAGAGACCCAGTACTTC | CARPTSGWVDDPQETQYF | TRBJ2-5 | . | TRBD2 | TRBV10-1
TGCGCCAGCAGCCAAGACCCCGGGGATACGCAGTATTTT | CASSQDPGDTQYF | TRBJ2-3 | . | . | TRBV4-1
TGTGCCAGCAGTTGGGGACAGGGGGATGTGGCCCAGCATTTT | CASSWGQGDVAQHF | TRBJ1-5 | once | TRBD1 | TRBV28
TGCGCCAGCAGCTTGTTGCCAGGAAGGCATGAGCAGTTCTTC | CASSLLPGRHEQFF | TRBJ2-1 | . | . | TRBV5-1
TGCAGCGTTGGCGAGAACGGGAATCAGCCCCAGCATTTT | CSVGENGNQPQHF | TRBJ1-5 | . | . | TRBV29-1
TGTGCCAGCTCACCCCCCGGCAGGCGTAAAGAGACCCAGTACTTC | CASSPPGRRKETQYF | TRBJ2-5 | once | . | TRBV18
TGTGCCAGCAGCTTAGCCCAGGCAACCCTTGAAGCTTTCTTT | CASSLAQATLEAFF | TRBJ1-1 | . | . | TRBV7-8
TGTGCCAGCAGCACCCGTGCGGGAGATTTCAATGAGCAGTTCTTC | CASSTRAGDFNEQFF | TRBJ2-1 | . | TRBD2 | TRBV11-2
TGTGCCAGCAGCCTGGGACAGAACAATGAGCAGTTCTTC | CASSLGQNNEQFF | TRBJ2-1 | . | TRBD1 | TRBV11-2
TGTGCCAGCAGCTTAATGGGGGCTCTTACCACCGGGGAGCTGTTTTTT | CASSLMGALTTGELFF | TRBJ2-2 | . | . | TRBV7-3
TGCGCCAGCAGCTTGGCCGGAGCGGGAGCTTACAATGAGCAGTTCTTC | CASSLAGAGAYNEQFF | TRBJ2-1 | . | TRBD2 | TRBV5-1
TGTGCCAGCAGCTTAATCGGGGTACGGAAATCCTACAATGAGCAGTTCTTC | CASSLIGVRKSYNEQFF | TRBJ2-1 | few | . | TRBV7-9
TGTGCCAGCAGTGAACAGGGGCAACCCACAGATACGCAGTATTTT | CASSEQGQPTDTQYF | TRBJ2-3 | . | . | TRBV6-1
TGTGCCAGCAGCTTAGTTGGGACAGGAGCCAATCAGCCCCAGCATTTT | CASSLVGTGANQPQHF | TRBJ1-5 | . | TRBD1 | TRBV7-2
TGTGCCAGCAGGCCTTGGGACAGTAATTCACCCCTCCACTTT | CASRPWDSNSPLHF | TRBJ1-6 | few | TRBD1 | TRBV25-1
TGTGCCAGTGACGGCCTAGCTGGGAATGAGCAGTTCTTC | CASDGLAGNEQFF | TRBJ2-1 | . | . | TRBV19
TGTGCCAGCAGCTTATACGGGACCCAGTACTTC | CASSLYGTQYF | TRBJ2-5 | few | . | TRBV7-2
TGTGCCAGTCTTAGGGGCGGGAAGAATAGTGAGCAGTTCTTC | CASLRGGKNSEQFF | TRBJ2-1 | . | . | TRBV24-1
TGTGCCAGCAGCCCGGGGACTAAAGAGACCCAGTACTTC | CASSPGTKETQYF | TRBJ2-5 | . | TRBD2 | TRBV3-1/TRBV3-2
TGTGCCAGCAGCTTAAGGGGGCAAGATGAAAAACTGTTTTTT | CASSLRGQDEKLFF | TRBJ1-4 | . | TRBD1 | TRBV7-9
TGTGCCATCAGTGAGCGTAGACACTCCAGCTCTGGAAACACCATATATTTT | CAISERRHSSSGNTIYF | TRBJ1-3 | . | . | TRBV10-3
TGTGCCAGCAGTGCCCTTCAGGGGATGGGGTATGGCTACACCTTC | CASSALQGMGYGYTF | TRBJ1-2 | . | . | TRBV2
TGTGCCAGCAGCTTGGGGACAGAGTATGGCTACACCTTC | CASSLGTEYGYTF | TRBJ1-2 | . | . | TRBV5-5
TGCGCCAGCAGCCAAGATTCCACTAGCGGTTACGAGCAGTACTTC | CASSQDSTSGYEQYF | TRBJ2-7 | few | TRBD2 | TRBV4-1
TGTGCCAGCAGCCAACTTAGCGGGGGGCGTAGCGGGGAGCTGTTTTTT | CASSQLSGGRSGELFF | TRBJ2-2 | . | TRBD2 | TRBV3-1/TRBV3-2
TGCGCCAGGGACAGGGATCGAGGGCCAACTAATGAAAAACTGTTTTTT | CARDRDRGPTNEKLFF | TRBJ1-4 | . | TRBD1 | TRBV10-1
TGTGCCAGCAGCTTCCCAGTCCGGGGCGGGGAGCTGTTTTTT | CASSFPVRGGELFF | TRBJ2-2 | once | . | TRBV5-6
TGTGCCAGCAGTTTCGGGGGGGCGTACCAAGAGACCCAGTACTTC | CASSFGGAYQETQYF | TRBJ2-5 | . | TRBD2 | TRBV27
TGCAGCGTTGGACAGGGGGCCAGCGAGCAGTACTTC | CSVGQGASEQYF | TRBJ2-7 | . | TRBD1 | TRBV29-1
TGTGCCTGGAGTGACCTGGGAGGCTATGGCTACACCTTC | CAWSDLGGYGYTF | TRBJ1-2 | . | . | TRBV30
TGTGCCATCAGTGAGTCGAAAGCGGGAGGGATTGCGCCTGAGCAGTTCTTC | CAISESKAGGIAPEQFF | TRBJ2-1 | . | TRBD2 | TRBV10-3
TGTGCCAGCAGCTTGGAGGAGACCCAGTACTTC | CASSLEETQYF | TRBJ2-5 | few | . | TRBV11-3
TGTGCCAGCAGTTACGCACAGGGGGCATGGGGAACTGAAGCTTTCTTT | CASSYAQGAWGTEAFF | TRBJ1-1 | . | TRBD1 | TRBV6-2/TRBV6-3